Listed here are 20 T cell receptor beta chains from one sample, sequenced in a study of regulatory T cells in long-lasting Graves disease. As for time point: newly diagnosed GD, antithyroid drugs for less than 3 months. From RNA extracted from PBMCs, the TCR library was made. Investigators prepared the TCR beta libraries by applying iRepertoire HTBI primers and Arm-PCR of CDR3 regions. Each CDR3 protein is one row after TCRdb ran MiXCR on the multiplex PCR reads. Altogether a few hundred thousand distinct CDR3 sequences are present, about 13% being singletons, with the ten largest covering more than 8.5%. The sample was also linked to a second study, of T cells in Graves' hyperthyroidism and ophthalmopathy.

The sample here was peripheral blood mononuclear cells (PBMCs), taken at new diagnosis, from a patient treated with antithyroid drugs. These receptors were obtained from a man aged 30-40 years with Graves disease.

This clonotype was recorded at least ten times. CDR3 sequence reads: CASSFPRDSSYNEQFF. CDR3 DNA: TGTGCCAGCAGTTTCCCCCGGGACAGCTCCTACAATGAGCAGTTCTTC. V and J are TRBV28 and TRBJ2-1, with TRBD1 matching 7 bases. The CDR3 loop spans 16 amino acids. Germline CDR1 and CDR2: MDHEN and SYDVKM. Trimming took 3 bases from V and 0 from J; bases not matched to a gene: 5. The whole variable domain, remainder taken from reference TRBV28 and TRBJ2-1, is DVKVTQSSRYLVKRTGEKVFLECVQDMDHENMFWYRQDPGLGLRLIYFSYDVKMKEKGDIPEGYSVSREKKERFSLILESASTNQTSMYLCASSFPRDSSYNEQFFGPGTRLTVL.

In this sample, this clonotype turned up a few times. The J gene is TRBJ2-5, the V gene TRBV4-1, with D hard to call. Germline lookup yields CDR1 MGHRA and CDR2 YSYEKL. CDR3 size: 15 residues. Trimming removed 0 bases at V and 2 bases at J, with 10 bases between. Written as DNA, the CDR3 is TGCGCCAGCAGCCAAGAGGGAACCCATCAAGAGACCCAGTACTTC. It encodes CASSQEGTHQETQYF.

J is TRBJ2-7 and V is TRBV27; possibly TRBD1 or TRBD2 for D (6 bases each). Trimming left V 4 bases short and J 5 bases short, with 12 bases between. The CDR3 is made up of 13 amino acids. In germline, CDR1 is MNHEY, CDR2 SMNVEV (reference sequence). In nucleotides, the CDR3 is TGTGCCAGCAGTTGGGGGGCCCGGGACGAGCAGTACTTC. Residues: CASSWGARDEQYF.

There are many counts of this clonotype. This chain joins TRBV5-1 and TRBJ2-7; 8 nucleotides line up with TRBD2. The CDR3 covers 13 residues. Germline CDR1 is SGHRS and CDR2 is YFSETQ. The V gene end was trimmed by 8 bases and the J gene end by 3 bases; junction bases not matched to a gene: 7. The CDR3 region has the DNA TGCGCCAGTAGTCGGGAGGGGGTCTACGAGCAGTACTTC. Translating it yields CASSREGVYEQYF.

There are a few counts of this clonotype. The CDR3 bases are TGTGCCAGCAGCCAGAAAGGCGGCTACACCTTC. Its translation is CASSQKGGYTF. This chain links TRBV3-1 with TRBJ1-2; no clear D. From germline, CDR1 is LGHDT and CDR2 YNNKEL (reference sequence). The CDR3 totals 11 residues. Trimming took off 3 bases at V and 8 bases at J, with 7 bases between the two ends.

The chain is built from TRBV6-1 and TRBJ2-2, with D perhaps TRBD1 or TRBD2 (5 bases each). The CDR3 length is 15 residues. CDR1 MNHNS and CDR2 SASEGT come from the germline V gene. V was clipped by 6 bases and J by 6 bases, with 17 bases between them. CDR3 DNA: TGTGCCAGCAGGTGGGACGAGGGAATGCCCGGGGAGCTGTTTTTT. It yields the protein CASRWDEGMPGELFF.

This clonotype has at least ten counts. The chain carries TRBV12-3 or TRBV12-4 and TRBJ2-1; 7 bases map to TRBD2. The V segment lost 1 base and the J segment 10 bases; nucleotides outside the gene matches: 4. The CDR3 totals 13 residues. CDR3 residues: CASSLGRTREQFF. CDR3 DNA: TGTGCCAGCAGTTTAGGAAGGACTAGGGAGCAGTTCTTC.

This clonotype was found a few times. V gene TRBV9 combines with J gene TRBJ1-6; no firm D call. The germline gives CDR1 SGDLS, CDR2 YYNGEE. The V and J ends lost 5 bases and 1 base respectively, with 10 bases between them. CDR3 length: 15 amino acids. CDR3 DNA sequence: TGTGCCAGCAGTCGCCCAGGTTCCTATAATTCACCCCTCCACTTT. It is translated as CASSRPGSYNSPLHF.

This clonotype has a handful of counts. The chain has TRBV9 and TRBJ2-1; tentatively, D is TRBD2 (6 bases). CDR1 and CDR2 from the germline V gene are SGDLS and YYNGEE. The CDR3 is 13 amino acids. V dropped 0 bases and J dropped 12 bases, with 13 bases sitting between them. The CDR3 nucleotides read TGTGCCAGCAGCGTAGCTTCGGAGGGCGCGCAGTTCTTC. Translation gives CASSVASEGAQFF.

The count of this clonotype is one. The chain recombines TRBV24-1 with TRBJ2-1, with 7 bases that match TRBD1. The germline V gene encodes CDR1 KGHDR and CDR2 SFDVKD. CDR3 length: 16 residues. V gave up 4 bases and J gave up 4 bases; unmatched junction bases: 9. The CDR3: CATSDSDRTAYNEQFF. DNA for the CDR3: TGTGCCACCAGTGACTCGGACAGGACGGCATACAATGAGCAGTTCTTC.

For this clonotype: A junction end diverges from the germline sequence, so it may reflect a read error. The V and J genes are TRBV2 and TRBJ2-5, with D possibly TRBD1 on 6 matching bases. The CDR3 is 14 amino acids. CDR1 SNHLY and CDR2 FYNNEI come from the germline V gene. The chain's CDR3 is CASSKTGLQETQYF. DNA for the CDR3: TGTGCCAGCAGTAAGACAGGCCTCCAAGAAACCCAGTACTTC.

This clonotype was counted at least ten times. The J gene is TRBJ2-7, the V gene TRBV6-1; unclear D gene. Trimming shortened V by 0 bases and J by 7 bases, and 13 bases separated the two germline ends. CDR1 and CDR2 from the germline V gene are MNHNS and SASEGT. This CDR3 region has 14 residues. The CDR3 loop is CASSEAGPVSEQYF. DNA of the CDR3: TGTGCCAGCAGTGAAGCAGGGCCGGTTTCAGAGCAGTACTTC.

This clonotype was seen repeatedly, ten times or more. The V and J genes are TRBV2 and TRBJ2-5; TRBD2 aligns across 7 bases. CDR1 SNHLY and CDR2 FYNNEI come from the germline V gene. Losses at the gene ends were 8 bases for V and 7 bases for J; bases not matched to a gene: 13. The CDR3 sequence is 14 residues long. The CDR3 DNA reads as TGTGCCAGCTCAGGAGAGCGGGGCGGGGGGACCCAGTACTTC. Translated: CASSGERGGGTQYF. Combining the CDR3 with reference TRBV2 and TRBJ2-5 gives the whole variable domain EPEVTQTPSHQVTQMGQEVILRCVPISNHLYFYWYRQILGQKVEFLVSFYNNEISEKSEIFDDQFSVERPDGSNFTLKIRSTKLEDSAMYFCASSGERGGGTQYFGPGTRLLVL.

This clonotype has at least ten counts. This chain links TRBV3-1 with TRBJ2-7; no firm D call. Trimming cost V 4 bases and J 2 bases, with 3 bases left between them. The CDR3 is 11 amino acids. Germline loops: CDR1 LGHDT, CDR2 YNNKEL (reference sequence). CDR3: CASSPPYEQYF. CDR3 nucleotides: TGTGCCAGCAGCCCACCCTACGAGCAGTACTTC.

In its sample, this clonotype was seen many times. The V gene is TRBV30, the J gene TRBJ1-2; D is uncertain. The CDR3 has 11 amino acids. Germline V gives CDR1 GTSNPN, CDR2 SVGIG (reference sequence). The germline V and J ends were trimmed by 1 base and 7 bases, with 7 bases remaining between them. CDR3 loop: CAWSEGGGYTF. The CDR3 nucleotides are TGTGCCTGGAGTGAAGGCGGTGGCTACACCTTC.

This clonotype was picked up many times. The chain combines TRBV19 with TRBJ2-2, with 7 nucleotides matching TRBD2. Germline V gene data show CDR1 as LNHDA and CDR2 as SQIVND (reference sequence). The J segment lost 6 bases and the V segment lost 4 bases, leaving 11 bases of the junction unmatched. This CDR3 contains 16 residues. Here the CDR3 reads CASSNVRLAVAGELFF. Written as DNA, the CDR3 is TGTGCCAGTAGTAACGTGCGTCTAGCGGTGGCCGGGGAGCTGTTTTTT.

This clonotype was picked up a small number of times. The J gene is TRBJ2-2, the V gene TRBV6-1; 10 bases are shared with TRBD2. This CDR3 contains 15 residues. Unmatched junction bases numbered 11, after V lost 10 bases and J lost 6 bases. Germline V gene data show CDR1 as MNHNS and CDR2 as SASEGT. The CDR3 DNA reads as TGTGCCATCGCTCGAATAGCGGGAGGTGCCGGGGAGCTGTTTTTT. Protein sequence: CAIARIAGGAGELFF.

This clonotype showed up many times. This sequence joins TRBV6-5 and TRBJ2-7; possibly TRBD2 for D (6 bases). Germline CDR1 MNHEY, CDR2 SVGAGI. Trimming stripped 0 bases from V and 6 bases from J, with 18 bases between. The CDR3 covers 16 residues. CDR3 loop: CASSYSQAGRGLEQYF. Here the CDR3 DNA reads TGTGCCAGCAGTTACTCCCAGGCGGGAAGAGGTCTCGAGCAGTACTTC.

At least ten counts were recorded for this clonotype. Written as DNA, the CDR3 is TGCAGTGCTAGACCGGGACAGGGTTTTTCCTCACCCCTCCACTTT. Protein: CSARPGQGFSSPLHF. The chain recombines TRBV20-1 with TRBJ1-6; 9 positions match TRBD1. V dropped 2 bases and J dropped 10; count of bases not matched to a gene: 9. The CDR3 consists of 15 residues. The germline V gene has CDR1 DFQATT and CDR2 SNEGSKA (reference sequence).

This clonotype was recorded at least ten times. V usage is TRBV27 and J usage is TRBJ2-3; the D is unclear. This CDR3 contains 14 residues. The germline CDR1 and CDR2 sequences are MNHEY and SMNVEV (reference sequence). Trimming cost V 3 bases and J 1 base, with 8 bases left between them. This CDR3 reads CASSLVGRTDTQYF. CDR3 sequence (DNA): TGTGCCAGCAGTTTGGTGGGCCGCACAGATACGCAGTATTTT.